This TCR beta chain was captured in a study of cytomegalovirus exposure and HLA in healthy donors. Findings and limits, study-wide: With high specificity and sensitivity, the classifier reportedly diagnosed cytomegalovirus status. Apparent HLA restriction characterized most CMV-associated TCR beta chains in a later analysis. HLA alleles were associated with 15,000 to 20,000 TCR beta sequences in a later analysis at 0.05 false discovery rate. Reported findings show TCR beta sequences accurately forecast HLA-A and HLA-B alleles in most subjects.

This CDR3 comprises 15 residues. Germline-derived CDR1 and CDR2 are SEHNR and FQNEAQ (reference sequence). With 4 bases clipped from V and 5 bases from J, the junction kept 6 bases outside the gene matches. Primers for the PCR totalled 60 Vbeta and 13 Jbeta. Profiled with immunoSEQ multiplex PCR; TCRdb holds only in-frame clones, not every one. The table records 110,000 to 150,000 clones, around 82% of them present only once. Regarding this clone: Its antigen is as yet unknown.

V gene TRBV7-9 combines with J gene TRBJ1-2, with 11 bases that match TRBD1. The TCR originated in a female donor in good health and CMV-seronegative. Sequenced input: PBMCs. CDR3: CASSSSGTGGYGYTF. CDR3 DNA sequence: TGTGCCAGCAGCTCCTCAGGGACAGGGGGTTATGGCTACACCTTC.